The T cell receptor beta chain described here comes from a study of blood T cell repertoires in COVID-19. About the research overall: COVID-19 samples collected from the United States, Italy and Spain covered acute and convalescent phases. From T cells, B-cell-depleted T cells, or PBMCs came the material, which was cDNA or gDNA.

In the original processing: Amplification with reference gene primers provided the estimates of nucleated cell counts. Method: immunoSEQ multiplex PCR; TCRdb's copy keeps in-frame clones and lacks some. The DNA was the basis for D and trimming; V, J and clone size are from that table. Of some 200,000 clones listed, around four fifths are singletons. Between the trimmed V and J ends, which lost 0 bases and 7 bases, there was a span of 9 bases. CDR1 and CDR2 (germline): KGHDR, SFDVKD. The CDR3 consists of 14 residues. The source of this sequence is a man aged 55-75 years with COVID-19, enrolled during active disease. J is TRBJ1-5 and V is TRBV24-1, with D perhaps TRBD1 (6 bases). Material: peripheral blood. CDR3 in DNA: TGTGCCACCAGTGATTTGTGGGACAACCAGCCCCAGCATTTT. It yields the protein CATSDLWDNQPQHF.